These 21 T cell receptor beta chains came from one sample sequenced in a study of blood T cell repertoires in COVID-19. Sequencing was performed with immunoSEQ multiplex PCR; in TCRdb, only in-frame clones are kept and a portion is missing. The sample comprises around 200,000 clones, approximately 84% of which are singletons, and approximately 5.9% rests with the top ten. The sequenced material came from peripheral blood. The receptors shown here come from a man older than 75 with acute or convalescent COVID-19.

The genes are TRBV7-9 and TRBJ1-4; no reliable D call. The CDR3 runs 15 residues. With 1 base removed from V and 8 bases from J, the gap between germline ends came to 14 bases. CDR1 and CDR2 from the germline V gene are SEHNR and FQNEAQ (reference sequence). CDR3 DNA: TGTGCCAGCAGCTTAGTTGGTGGGGAGAGCGAAAAACTGTTTTTT. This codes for CASSLVGGESEKLFF.

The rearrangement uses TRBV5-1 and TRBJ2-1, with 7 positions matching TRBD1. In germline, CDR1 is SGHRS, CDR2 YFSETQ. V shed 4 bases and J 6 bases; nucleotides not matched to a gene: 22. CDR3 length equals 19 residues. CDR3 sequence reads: CASSPRQGRIARHTNEQFF. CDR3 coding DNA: TGCGCCAGCAGCCCACGACAGGGCCGGATAGCGCGTCATACCAATGAGCAGTTCTTC.

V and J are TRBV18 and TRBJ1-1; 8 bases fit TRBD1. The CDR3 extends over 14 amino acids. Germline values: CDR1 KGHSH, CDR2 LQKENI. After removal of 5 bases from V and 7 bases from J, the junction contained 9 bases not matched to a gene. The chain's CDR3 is CASSSGQGRVEAFF. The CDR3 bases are TGTGCCAGCTCATCAGGACAGGGACGGGTTGAAGCTTTCTTT.

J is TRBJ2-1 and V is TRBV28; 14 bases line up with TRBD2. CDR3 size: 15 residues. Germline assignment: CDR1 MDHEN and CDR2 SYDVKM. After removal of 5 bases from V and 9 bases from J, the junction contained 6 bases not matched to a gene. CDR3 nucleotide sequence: TGTGCCAGCAGTCCCCGACTAGCGGGAGGGCCTGAGCAGTTCTTC. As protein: CASSPRLAGGPEQFF.

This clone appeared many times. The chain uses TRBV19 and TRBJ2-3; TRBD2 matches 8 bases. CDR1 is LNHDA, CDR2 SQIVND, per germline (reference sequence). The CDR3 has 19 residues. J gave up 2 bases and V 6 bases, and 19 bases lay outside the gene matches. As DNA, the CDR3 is TGTGCCAGTAGCTATCAAATCCCGGGACTAGGGGGGTACACAGATACGCAGTATTTT. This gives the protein CASSYQIPGLGGYTDTQYF.

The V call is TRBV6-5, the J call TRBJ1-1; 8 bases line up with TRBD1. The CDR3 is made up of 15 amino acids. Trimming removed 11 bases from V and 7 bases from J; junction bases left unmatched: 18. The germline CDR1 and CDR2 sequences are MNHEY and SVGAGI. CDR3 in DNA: TGTGCCGGTACCGCAGGGGGCCCGGGGAAGGGTGAAGCTTTCTTT. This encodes CAGTAGGPGKGEAFF.

For the CDR3, the DNA is TGTGCCAGCAGCTTAGTGGCGGGAAGCACAGATACGCAGTATTTT. Encoded protein: CASSLVAGSTDTQYF. The rearrangement uses TRBV11-2 and TRBJ2-3; a possible D gene is TRBD2 (6 bases). Germline CDR1 SGHAT, CDR2 FQNNGV. V lost 1 base, J lost 0 bases, and 8 bases lay in between. The CDR3 has 15 residues.

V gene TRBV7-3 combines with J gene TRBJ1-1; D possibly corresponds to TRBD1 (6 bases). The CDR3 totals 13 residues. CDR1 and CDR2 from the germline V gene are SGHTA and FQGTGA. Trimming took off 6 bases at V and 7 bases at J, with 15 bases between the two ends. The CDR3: CASRGDTVGEAFF. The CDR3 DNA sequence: TGTGCCAGCAGGGGGGACACCGTAGGTGAAGCTTTCTTT.

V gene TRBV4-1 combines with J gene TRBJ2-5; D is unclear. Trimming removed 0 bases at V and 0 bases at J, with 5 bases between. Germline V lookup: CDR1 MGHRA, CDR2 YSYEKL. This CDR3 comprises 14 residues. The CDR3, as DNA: TGCGCCAGCAGCCAAGACCAGAACCAAGAGACCCAGTACTTC. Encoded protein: CASSQDQNQETQYF.

CDR3 DNA: TGTGCCAGCAGCAAAGACCACCCGGGGGTTCCGTCCCAGCATTTT. It translates to CASSKDHPGVPSQHF. This chain joins TRBV21-1 and TRBJ1-5. TRBV21-1 is shown as a pseudogene. This CDR3 has 15 amino acids.

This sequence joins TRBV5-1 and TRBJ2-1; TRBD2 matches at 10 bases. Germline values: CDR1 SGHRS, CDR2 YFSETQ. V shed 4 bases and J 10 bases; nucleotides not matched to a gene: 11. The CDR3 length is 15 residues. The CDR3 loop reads CASSPDGTSGIEQFF. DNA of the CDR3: TGCGCCAGCAGCCCGGACGGAACTAGCGGGATCGAGCAGTTCTTC.

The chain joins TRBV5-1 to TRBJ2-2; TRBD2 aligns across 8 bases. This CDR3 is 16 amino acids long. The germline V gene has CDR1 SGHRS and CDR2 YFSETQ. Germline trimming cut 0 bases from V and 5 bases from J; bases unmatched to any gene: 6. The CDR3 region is CASSLATGGRTGELFF. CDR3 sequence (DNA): TGCGCCAGCAGCTTGGCAACGGGAGGGCGGACCGGGGAGCTGTTTTTT. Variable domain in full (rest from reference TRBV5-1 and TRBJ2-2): KAGVTQTPRYLIKTRGQQVTLSCSPISGHRSVSWYQQTPGQGLQFLFEYFSETQRNKGNFPGRFSGRQFSNSRSEMNVSTLELGDSALYLCASSLATGGRTGELFFGEGSRLTVL.

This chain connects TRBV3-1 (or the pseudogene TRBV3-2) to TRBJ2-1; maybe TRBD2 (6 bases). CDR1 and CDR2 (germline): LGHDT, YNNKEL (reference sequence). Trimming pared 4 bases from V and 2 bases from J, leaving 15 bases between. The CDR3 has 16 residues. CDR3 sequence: CASSPFAGGTYNEQFF. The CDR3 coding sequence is TGTGCCAGCAGCCCCTTCGCCGGAGGGACCTACAATGAGCAGTTCTTC.

CDR3 region: CATSRGGLVETQYF. The CDR3 bases are TGTGCCACCTCCCGGGGGGGGCTGGTAGAGACCCAGTACTTC. V usage is TRBV24-1 and J usage is TRBJ2-5; TRBD2 matches 8 bases. V trimming: 9 bases; J trimming: 4 bases; junction bases outside the gene matches: 9. Germline assignment: CDR1 KGHDR and CDR2 SFDVKD. The CDR3 length is 14 residues.

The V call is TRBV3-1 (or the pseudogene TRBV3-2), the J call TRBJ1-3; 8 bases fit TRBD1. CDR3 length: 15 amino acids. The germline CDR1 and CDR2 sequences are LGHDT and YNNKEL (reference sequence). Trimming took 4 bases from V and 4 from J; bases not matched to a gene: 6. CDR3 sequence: CASSRGQGAGNTIYF. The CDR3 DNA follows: TGTGCCAGCAGCCGCGGACAGGGAGCCGGAAACACCATATATTTT.

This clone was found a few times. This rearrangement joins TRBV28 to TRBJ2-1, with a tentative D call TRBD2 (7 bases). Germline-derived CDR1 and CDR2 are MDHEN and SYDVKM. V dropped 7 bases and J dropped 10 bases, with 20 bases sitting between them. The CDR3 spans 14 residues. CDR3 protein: CASKKQGGSGEQFF. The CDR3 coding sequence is TGTGCCAGCAAAAAACAGGGAGGGTCGGGAGAGCAGTTCTTC.

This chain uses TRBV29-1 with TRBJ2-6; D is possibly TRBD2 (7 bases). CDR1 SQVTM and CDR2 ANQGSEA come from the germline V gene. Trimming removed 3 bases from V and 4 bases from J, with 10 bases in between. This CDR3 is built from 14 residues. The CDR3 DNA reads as TGCAGCGTTGACCGGGGGGCAGGGGCCAACGTCCTGACTTTC. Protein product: CSVDRGAGANVLTF.

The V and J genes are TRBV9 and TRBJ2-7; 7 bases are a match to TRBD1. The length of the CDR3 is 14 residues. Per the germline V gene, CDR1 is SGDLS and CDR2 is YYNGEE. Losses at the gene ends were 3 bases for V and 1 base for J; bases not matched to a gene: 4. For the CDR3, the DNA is TGTGCCAGCAGCGCCCAGACAGGGTCCTACGAGCAGTACTTC. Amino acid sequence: CASSAQTGSYEQYF.

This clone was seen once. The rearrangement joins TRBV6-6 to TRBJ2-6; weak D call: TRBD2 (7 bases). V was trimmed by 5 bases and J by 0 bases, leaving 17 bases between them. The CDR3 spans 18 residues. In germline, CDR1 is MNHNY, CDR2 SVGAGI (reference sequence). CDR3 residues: CASSPWGGKYSGANVLTF. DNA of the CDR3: TGTGCCAGCAGTCCCTGGGGGGGCAAATACTCTGGGGCCAACGTCCTGACTTTC.

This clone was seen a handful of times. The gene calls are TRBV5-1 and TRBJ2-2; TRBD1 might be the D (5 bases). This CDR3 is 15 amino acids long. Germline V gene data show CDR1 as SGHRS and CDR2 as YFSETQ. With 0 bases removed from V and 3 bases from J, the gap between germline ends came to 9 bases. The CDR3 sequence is CASSLDRGDTGELFF. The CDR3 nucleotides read TGCGCCAGCAGCTTGGATAGGGGTGACACCGGGGAGCTGTTTTTT.

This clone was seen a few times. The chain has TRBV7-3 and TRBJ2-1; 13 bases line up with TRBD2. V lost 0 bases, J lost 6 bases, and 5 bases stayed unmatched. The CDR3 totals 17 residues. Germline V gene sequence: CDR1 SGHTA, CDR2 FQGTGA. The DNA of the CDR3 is TGTGCCAGCAGCTTAACACTAGCGGGAGGGCGGGGCAATGAGCAGTTCTTC. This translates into CASSLTLAGGRGNEQFF.